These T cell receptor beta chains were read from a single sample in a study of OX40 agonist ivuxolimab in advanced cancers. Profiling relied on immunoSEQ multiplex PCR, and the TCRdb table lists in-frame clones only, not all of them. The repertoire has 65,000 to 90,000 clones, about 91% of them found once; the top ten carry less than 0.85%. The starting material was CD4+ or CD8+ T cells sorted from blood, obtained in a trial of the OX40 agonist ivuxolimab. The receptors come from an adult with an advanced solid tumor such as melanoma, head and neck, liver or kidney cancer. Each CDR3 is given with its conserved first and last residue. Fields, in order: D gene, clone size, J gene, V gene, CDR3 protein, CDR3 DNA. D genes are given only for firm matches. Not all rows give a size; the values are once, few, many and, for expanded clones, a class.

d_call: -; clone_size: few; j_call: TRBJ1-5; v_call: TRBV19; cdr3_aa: CASSMTGVGQPQHF; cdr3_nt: TGTGCCAGTAGTATGACGGGGGTGGGTCAGCCCCAGCATTTT
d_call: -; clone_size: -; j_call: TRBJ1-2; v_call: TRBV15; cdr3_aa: CATSTGAGEGYTF; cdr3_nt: TGTGCCACCAGTACCGGGGCAGGGGAGGGCTACACCTTC
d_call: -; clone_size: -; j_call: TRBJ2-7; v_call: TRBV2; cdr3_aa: CASSGQVSSYEQYF; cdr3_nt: TGTGCCAGCAGTGGACAGGTTAGCTCCTACGAGCAGTACTTC
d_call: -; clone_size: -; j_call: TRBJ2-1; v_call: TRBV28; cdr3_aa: CASSLLRGRAFRSYNEQFF; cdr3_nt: TGTGCCAGCAGTTTATTAAGGGGGAGGGCCTTCCGCTCCTACAATGAGCAGTTCTTC
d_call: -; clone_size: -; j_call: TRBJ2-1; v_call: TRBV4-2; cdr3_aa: CASSQATRGSSYNEQFF; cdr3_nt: TGTGCCAGCAGCCAAGCTACTCGGGGGAGCTCCTACAATGAGCAGTTCTTC
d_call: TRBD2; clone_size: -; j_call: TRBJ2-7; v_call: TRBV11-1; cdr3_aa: CASSPPGLAGVHEQYF; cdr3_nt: TGTGCCAGCAGCCCACCGGGACTAGCGGGAGTCCACGAGCAGTACTTC
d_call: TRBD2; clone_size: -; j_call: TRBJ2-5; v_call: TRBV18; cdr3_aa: CASSRLEGGETQYF; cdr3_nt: TGTGCCAGCTCACGGTTGGAGGGAGGGGAGACCCAGTACTTC
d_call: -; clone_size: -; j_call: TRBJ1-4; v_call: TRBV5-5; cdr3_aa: CASSLGISRDEKLFF; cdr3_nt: TGTGCCAGCAGCTTGGGGATTAGCAGGGATGAAAAACTGTTTTTT
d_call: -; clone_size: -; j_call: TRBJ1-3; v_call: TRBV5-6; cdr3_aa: CASSSTLKGVGISGNTIYF; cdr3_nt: TGTGCCAGCAGCTCCACGTTGAAGGGGGTTGGGATCTCTGGAAACACCATATATTTT
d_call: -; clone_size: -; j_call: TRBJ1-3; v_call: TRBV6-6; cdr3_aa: CASSYIPSGNTIYF; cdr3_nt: TGTGCCAGCAGTTACATCCCCTCTGGAAACACCATATATTTT
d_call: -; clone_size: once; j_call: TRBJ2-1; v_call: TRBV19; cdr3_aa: CASSIWPGESYNEQFF; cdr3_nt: TGTGCCAGTAGTATATGGCCGGGAGAATCATACAATGAGCAGTTCTTC
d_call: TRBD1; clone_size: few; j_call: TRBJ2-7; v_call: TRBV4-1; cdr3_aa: CASSQPTDREGEGEQYF; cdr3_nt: TGCGCCAGCAGCCAACCCACCGACAGGGAAGGTGAGGGCGAGCAGTACTTC
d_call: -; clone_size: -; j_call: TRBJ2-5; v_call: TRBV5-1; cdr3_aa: CASSLKETQYF; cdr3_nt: TGCGCCAGCAGCTTAAAAGAGACCCAGTACTTC
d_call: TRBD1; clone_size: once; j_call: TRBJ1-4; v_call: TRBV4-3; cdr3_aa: CASSHTGVETNEKLFF; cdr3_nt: TGCGCCAGCAGCCATACAGGGGTGGAAACTAATGAAAAACTGTTTTTT
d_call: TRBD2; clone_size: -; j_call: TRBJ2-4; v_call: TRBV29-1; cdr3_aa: CSVPLAGGNIQYF; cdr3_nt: TGCAGCGTCCCCTTAGCGGGAGGAAACATTCAGTACTTC
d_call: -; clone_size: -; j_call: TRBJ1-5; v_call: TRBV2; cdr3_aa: CASSFLPNQPQHF; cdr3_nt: TGTGCCAGCAGTTTTTTACCTAATCAGCCCCAGCATTTT
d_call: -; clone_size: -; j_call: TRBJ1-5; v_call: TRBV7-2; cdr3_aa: CASSYSNQPQHF; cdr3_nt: TGTGCCAGCAGCTATAGCAATCAGCCCCAGCATTTT
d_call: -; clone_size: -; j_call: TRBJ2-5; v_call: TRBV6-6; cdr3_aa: CASSYLGAVQETQYF; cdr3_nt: TGTGCCAGCAGTTACCTTGGGGCAGTTCAAGAGACCCAGTACTTC
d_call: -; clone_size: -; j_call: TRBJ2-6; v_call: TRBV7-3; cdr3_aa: CASSKGGAEWVLTF; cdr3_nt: TGTGCCAGCAGCAAAGGGGGAGCCGAGTGGGTCCTGACTTTC
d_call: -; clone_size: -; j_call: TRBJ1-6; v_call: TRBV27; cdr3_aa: CASRRLGGNSPLHF; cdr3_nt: TGTGCCAGCAGGCGTTTAGGGGGAAATTCACCCCTCCACTTT
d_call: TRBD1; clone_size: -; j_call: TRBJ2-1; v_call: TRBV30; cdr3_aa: CAWSLRQGVEFF; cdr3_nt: TGTGCCTGGAGCCTAAGACAGGGGGTAGAGTTCTTC
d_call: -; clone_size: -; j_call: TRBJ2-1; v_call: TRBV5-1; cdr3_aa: CASSLNQLTYNEQFF; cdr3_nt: TGCGCCAGCAGCTTGAACCAACTCACCTACAATGAGCAGTTCTTC
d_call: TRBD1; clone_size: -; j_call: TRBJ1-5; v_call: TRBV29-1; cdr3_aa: CSAQDRGNQPQHF; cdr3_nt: TGCAGCGCCCAGGACAGGGGGAATCAGCCCCAGCATTTT
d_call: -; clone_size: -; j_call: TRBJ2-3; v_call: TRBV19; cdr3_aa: CASSIEGRGTDTQYF; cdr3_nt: TGTGCCAGTAGTATCGAGGGGAGAGGCACAGATACGCAGTATTTT
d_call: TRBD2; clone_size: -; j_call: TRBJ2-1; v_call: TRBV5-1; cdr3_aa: CASSLVGMSGGRPSYNEQFF; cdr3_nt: TGCGCCAGCAGCTTGGTAGGGATGAGTGGCGGGAGGCCTAGCTACAATGAGCAGTTCTTC
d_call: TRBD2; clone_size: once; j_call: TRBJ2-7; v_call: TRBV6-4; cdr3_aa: CASSEAAGYEQYF; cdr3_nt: TGTGCCAGCAGTGAGGCAGCGGGATACGAGCAGTACTTC
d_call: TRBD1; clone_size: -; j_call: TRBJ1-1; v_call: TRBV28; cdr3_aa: CASSTGQVRTEAFF; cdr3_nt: TGTGCCAGCAGCACTGGACAGGTTCGTACTGAAGCTTTCTTT
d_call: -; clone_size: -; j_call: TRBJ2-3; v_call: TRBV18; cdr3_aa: CASSPSMGDTQYF; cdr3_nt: TGTGCCAGCTCACCATCTATGGGGGATACGCAGTATTTT
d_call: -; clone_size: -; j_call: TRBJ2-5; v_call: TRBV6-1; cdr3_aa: CASSEEFFQETQYF; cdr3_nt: TGTGCCAGCAGTGAAGAATTCTTCCAAGAGACCCAGTACTTC
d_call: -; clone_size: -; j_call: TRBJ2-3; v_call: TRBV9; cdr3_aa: CASSFVGVRGYTDTQYF; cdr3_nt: TGTGCCAGCAGCTTCGTCGGGGTACGAGGGTACACAGATACGCAGTATTTT
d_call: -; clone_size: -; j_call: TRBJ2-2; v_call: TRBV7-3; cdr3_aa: CASSLDGQELFF; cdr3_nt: TGTGCCAGCAGCTTAGATGGCCAGGAGCTGTTTTTT
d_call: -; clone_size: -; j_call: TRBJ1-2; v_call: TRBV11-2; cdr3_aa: CASRGNREHGYTF; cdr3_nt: TGTGCCAGCAGGGGTAACAGGGAACATGGTTACACCTTC
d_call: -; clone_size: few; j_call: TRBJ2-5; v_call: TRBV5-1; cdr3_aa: CASSRDGRETQYF; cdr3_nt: TGCGCCAGCAGCCGGGACGGAAGAGAGACCCAGTACTTC
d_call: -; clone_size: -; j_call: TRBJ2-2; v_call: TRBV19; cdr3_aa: CASDRGTGELFF; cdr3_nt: TGTGCCAGCGACCGAGGGACCGGGGAGCTGTTTTTT
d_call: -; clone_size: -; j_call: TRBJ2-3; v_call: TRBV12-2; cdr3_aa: CASRSTSGSSDTQYF; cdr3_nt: TGTGCAAGTCGCTCGACTAGCGGGAGTTCAGATACGCAGTATTTT
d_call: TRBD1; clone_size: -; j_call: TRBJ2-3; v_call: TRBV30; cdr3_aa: CAGILTGYRDTQYF; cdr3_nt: TGTGCCGGTATCCTGACAGGGTACAGGGATACGCAGTATTTT
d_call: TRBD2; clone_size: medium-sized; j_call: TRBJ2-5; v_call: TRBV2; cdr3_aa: CASSSGLAGSVETQYF; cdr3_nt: TGTGCCAGCAGTTCGGGACTAGCGGGGTCGGTGGAGACCCAGTACTTC
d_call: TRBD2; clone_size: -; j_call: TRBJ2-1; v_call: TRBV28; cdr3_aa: CASSSGLAVLNNEQFF; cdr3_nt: TGTGCCAGCAGTTCGGGACTAGCGGTTCTGAACAATGAGCAGTTCTTC
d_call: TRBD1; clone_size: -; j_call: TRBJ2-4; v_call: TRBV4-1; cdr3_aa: CASSLQGSKNIQYF; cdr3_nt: TGCGCCAGCAGCCTACAGGGGTCCAAAAACATTCAGTACTTC
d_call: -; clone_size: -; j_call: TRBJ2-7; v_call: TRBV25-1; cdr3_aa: CASRQAASYEQYF; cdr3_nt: TGTGCCAGCAGACAAGCAGCCTCCTACGAGCAGTACTTC
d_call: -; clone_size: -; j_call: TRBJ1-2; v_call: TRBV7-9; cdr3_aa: CASSGEENYGYTF; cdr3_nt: TGTGCCAGCAGCGGGGAGGAAAACTATGGCTACACCTTC
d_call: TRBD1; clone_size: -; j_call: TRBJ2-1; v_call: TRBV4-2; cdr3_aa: CASSTPRAGGSYNEQFF; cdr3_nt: TGTGCCAGCAGCACGCCGCGAGCAGGGGGCTCCTACAATGAGCAGTTCTTC
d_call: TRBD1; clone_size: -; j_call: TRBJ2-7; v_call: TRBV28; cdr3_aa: CASSSRDRSYEQYF; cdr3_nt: TGTGCCAGCAGCTCCCGGGACAGGTCCTACGAGCAGTACTTC
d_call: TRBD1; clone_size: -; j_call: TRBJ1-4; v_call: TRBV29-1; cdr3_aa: CSVLPTGAVSKLFF; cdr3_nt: TGCAGCGTTCTCCCGACAGGGGCAGTCAGTAAACTGTTTTTT